This note documents a single TCR beta chain sequence. This entry comes from a study of T cells after yellow fever vaccination. Study-wide findings and caveats: Among all clonotypes, a small share was observed in both CD4 and CD8 compartments. Post-booster repertoires contained most primary-vaccination clones again (about 96% CD4, about 90% CD8).

V lost 7 bases and J 4 bases, leaving 13 bases between the germline ends. Germline V gives CDR1 LNHDA, CDR2 SQIVND (reference sequence). The CDR3 has 13 amino acids. A universal primer site and UMIs were added as TCR cDNA was made by 5'RACE template switching. TCRdb reanalysed the 5' RACE reads using MiXCR and keeps one entry per CDR3 protein. The sample records about 85,000 distinct CDR3 sequences, roughly 13% being singletons. The TCR sequence derives from a man in his late teens or twenties who received the YFV17D yellow fever vaccine. Sequencing was performed on CD8+ T cells not binding an NS4B(214-222) dextramer, sorted from PBMCs, taken 21 days after the first yellow fever vaccination. This chain uses TRBV19 with TRBJ1-1; tentatively, D is TRBD1 (5 bases). The CDR3 DNA reads TGTGCCAGTACGGCAGGGAGGGTCACTGAAGCTTTCTTT. It encodes CASTAGRVTEAFF.